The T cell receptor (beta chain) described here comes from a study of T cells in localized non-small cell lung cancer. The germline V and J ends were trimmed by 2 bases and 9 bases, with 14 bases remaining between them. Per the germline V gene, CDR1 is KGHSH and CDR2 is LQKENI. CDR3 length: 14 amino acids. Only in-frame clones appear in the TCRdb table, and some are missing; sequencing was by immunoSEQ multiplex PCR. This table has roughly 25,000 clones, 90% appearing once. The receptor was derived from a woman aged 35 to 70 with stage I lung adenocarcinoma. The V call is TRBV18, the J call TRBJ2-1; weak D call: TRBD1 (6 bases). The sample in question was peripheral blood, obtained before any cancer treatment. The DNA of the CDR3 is TGTGCCAGCTCACCAAGGGCAGGGGAGACTGAGCAGTTCTTC. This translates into CASSPRAGETEQFF.